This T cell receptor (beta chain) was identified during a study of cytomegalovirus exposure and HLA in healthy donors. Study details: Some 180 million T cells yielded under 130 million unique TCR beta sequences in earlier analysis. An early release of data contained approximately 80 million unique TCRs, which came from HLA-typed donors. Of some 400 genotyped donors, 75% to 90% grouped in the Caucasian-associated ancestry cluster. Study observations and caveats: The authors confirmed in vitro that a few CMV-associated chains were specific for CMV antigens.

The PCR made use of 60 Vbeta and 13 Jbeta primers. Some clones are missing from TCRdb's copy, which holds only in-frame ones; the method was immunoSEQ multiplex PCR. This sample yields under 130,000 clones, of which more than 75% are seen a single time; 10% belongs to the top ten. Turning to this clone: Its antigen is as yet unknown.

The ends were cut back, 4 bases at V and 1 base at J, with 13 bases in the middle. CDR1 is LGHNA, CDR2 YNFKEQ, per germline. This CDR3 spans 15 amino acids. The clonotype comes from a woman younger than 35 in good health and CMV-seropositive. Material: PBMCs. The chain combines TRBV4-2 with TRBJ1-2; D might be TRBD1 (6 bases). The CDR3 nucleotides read TGTGCCAGCAGCCCCACAGGGTCGGGTAACTATGGCTACACCTTC. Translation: CASSPTGSGNYGYTF.